These T cell receptor beta chains were read from a single sample in a study of Ad26.COV2.S vaccination and SARS-CoV-2 variants. The data were produced by immunoSEQ multiplex PCR, yet TCRdb's version contains in-frame clones alone and is incomplete. The profile shows about 400,000 clones, about nine tenths of them singletons. The sequenced sample was peripheral blood, obtained in a trial of Ad26.COV2.S vaccine versus placebo. These TCRs come from a person aged 18-65 years who received the Ad26.COV2.S COVID-19 vaccine or a placebo. Both conserved end residues are part of each CDR3. The D gene is left open where the match is weak. The listing skips clone size in some rows; elsewhere it reads once, few, many or a size class.

D: TRBD1
V: TRBV12-3/TRBV12-4
size: -
J: TRBJ1-1
CDR3: CASSPRDSTEAFF
DNA: TGTGCCAGCAGCCCACGGGACAGCACTGAAGCTTTCTTT

D: TRBD1
V: TRBV29-1
size: -
J: TRBJ1-2
CDR3: CSVESQGAGGYTF
DNA: TGCAGCGTTGAATCCCAGGGGGCTGGAGGCTACACCTTC

D: TRBD1
V: TRBV3-1/TRBV3-2
size: -
J: TRBJ2-1
CDR3: CASSQDGDRDYNEQFF
DNA: TGTGCCAGCAGCCAAGATGGGGACAGGGACTACAATGAGCAGTTCTTC

D: TRBD2
V: TRBV11-1
size: once
J: TRBJ2-7
CDR3: CASSLESGRRTYEQYF
DNA: TGTGCCAGCAGCTTAGAGTCCGGGAGGAGGACCTACGAGCAGTACTTC

D: TRBD2
V: TRBV5-8
size: -
J: TRBJ2-5
CDR3: CASSLGLAGAETQYF
DNA: TGTGCCAGCAGCTTGGGCCTAGCGGGGGCAGAGACCCAGTACTTC

D: TRBD2
V: TRBV6-1
size: once
J: TRBJ2-7
CDR3: CASSEVAGGPRYEQYF
DNA: TGTGCCAGCAGTGAAGTAGCGGGAGGGCCGCGCTACGAGCAGTACTTC

D: -
V: TRBV9
size: -
J: TRBJ2-1
CDR3: CASSVTAYNEQFF
DNA: TGTGCCAGCAGCGTTACAGCCTACAATGAGCAGTTCTTC

D: -
V: TRBV6-1
size: once
J: TRBJ1-3
CDR3: CASSEYQPGTSTGNTIYF
DNA: TGTGCCAGCAGTGAATATCAGCCAGGGACGTCAACCGGGAACACCATATATTTT

D: -
V: TRBV12-3/TRBV12-4
size: -
J: TRBJ1-5
CDR3: CASRQTVNQPQHF
DNA: TGTGCCAGCAGACAGACAGTCAATCAGCCCCAGCATTTT

D: -
V: TRBV6-6
size: once
J: TRBJ1-1
CDR3: CASSLGQALNEAFF
DNA: TGTGCCAGCAGTTTGGGCCAGGCGCTGAATGAAGCTTTCTTT

D: -
V: TRBV3-1/TRBV3-2
size: once
J: TRBJ1-6
CDR3: CASSQDRKTLHF
DNA: TGTGCCAGCAGCCAAGATCGAAAAACCCTCCACTTT

D: -
V: TRBV28
size: -
J: TRBJ2-2
CDR3: CASSLNTGELFF
DNA: TGTGCCAGCAGCTTGAACACCGGGGAGCTGTTTTTT

D: TRBD2
V: TRBV7-2
size: -
J: TRBJ2-7
CDR3: CASSLTSGDYEQYF
DNA: TGTGCCAGCAGCTTGACTAGCGGTGACTACGAGCAGTACTTC

D: TRBD2
V: TRBV7-3
size: few
J: TRBJ2-1
CDR3: CASSLGPGGGYNEQFF
DNA: TGTGCCAGCAGCTTAGGCCCCGGCGGGGGCTACAATGAGCAGTTCTTC

D: -
V: TRBV6-5
size: -
J: TRBJ2-5
CDR3: CASSRQGAGETQYF
DNA: TGTGCCAGCAGCAGACAGGGCGCGGGGGAGACCCAGTACTTC

D: TRBD1
V: TRBV2
size: -
J: TRBJ1-1
CDR3: CASRQGYGTGNTEAFF
DNA: TGTGCCAGCCGACAGGGGTACGGTACGGGGAACACTGAAGCTTTCTTT

D: TRBD1
V: TRBV19
size: -
J: TRBJ1-2
CDR3: CASRPGGNPNYGYTF
DNA: TGTGCCAGTAGGCCAGGGGGTAACCCTAACTATGGCTACACCTTC

D: -
V: TRBV4-1
size: -
J: TRBJ1-3
CDR3: CASSQYRGGGNTIYF
DNA: TGCGCCAGCAGCCAATATCGGGGCGGAGGAAACACCATATATTTT

D: TRBD2
V: TRBV29-1
size: -
J: TRBJ2-2
CDR3: CSVDSGTTGELFF
DNA: TGCAGCGTTGATAGCGGGACCACCGGGGAGCTGTTTTTT

D: TRBD1
V: TRBV5-6
size: -
J: TRBJ2-1
CDR3: CASSHDTGAYNEQFF
DNA: TGTGCCAGCAGCCACGACACAGGGGCCTACAATGAGCAGTTCTTC